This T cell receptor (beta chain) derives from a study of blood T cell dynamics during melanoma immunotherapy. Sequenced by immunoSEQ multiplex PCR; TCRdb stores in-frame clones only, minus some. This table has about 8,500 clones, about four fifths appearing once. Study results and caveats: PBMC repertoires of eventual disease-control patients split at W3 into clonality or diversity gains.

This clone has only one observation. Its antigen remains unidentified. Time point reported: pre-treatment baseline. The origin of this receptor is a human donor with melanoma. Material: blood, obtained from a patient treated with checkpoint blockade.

CDR3 bases: TGTGCCAGCAGCGCGACACAGGGGGCGACTGAAAAACTGTTTTTT. It yields the protein CASSATQGATEKLFF. J is TRBJ1-4 and V is TRBV7-2; 9 positions match TRBD1. J was trimmed by 7 bases and V by 5 bases; bases with no gene match: 8. This CDR3 region has 15 residues. Germline CDR1 and CDR2: SGHTA and FQGNSA. The full variable domain, rest sourced from reference TRBV7-2 and TRBJ1-4, is GAGVSQSPSNKVTEKGKDVELRCDPISGHTALYWYRQSLGQGLEFLIYFQGNSAPDKSGLPSDRFSAERTGGSVSTLTIQRTQQEDSAVYLCASSATQGATEKLFFGSGTQLSVL.